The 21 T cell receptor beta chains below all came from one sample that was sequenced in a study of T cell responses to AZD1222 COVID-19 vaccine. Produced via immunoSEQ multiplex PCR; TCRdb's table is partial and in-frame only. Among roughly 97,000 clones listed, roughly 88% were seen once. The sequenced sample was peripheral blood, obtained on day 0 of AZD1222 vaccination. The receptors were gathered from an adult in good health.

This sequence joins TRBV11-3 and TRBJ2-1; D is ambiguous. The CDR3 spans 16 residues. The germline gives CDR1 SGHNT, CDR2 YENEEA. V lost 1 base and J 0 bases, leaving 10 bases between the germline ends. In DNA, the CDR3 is TGTGCCAGCAGCTTAGGACGGGTAAGCTCCTACAATGAGCAGTTCTTC. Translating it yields CASSLGRVSSYNEQFF. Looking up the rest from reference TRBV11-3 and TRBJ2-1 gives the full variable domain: EAGVVQSPRYKIIEKKQPVAFWCNPISGHNTLYWYLQNLGQGPELLIRYENEEAVDDSQLPKDRFSAERLKGVDSTLKIQPAELGDSAVYLCASSLGRVSSYNEQFFGPGTRLTVL.

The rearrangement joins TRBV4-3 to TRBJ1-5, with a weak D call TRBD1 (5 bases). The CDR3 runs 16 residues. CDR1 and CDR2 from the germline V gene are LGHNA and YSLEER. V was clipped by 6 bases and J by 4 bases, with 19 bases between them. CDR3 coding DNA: TGCGCCAGCAGGCGGCAGGGAAGGTTTAAAAATCAGCCCCAGCATTTT. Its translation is CASRRQGRFKNQPQHF.

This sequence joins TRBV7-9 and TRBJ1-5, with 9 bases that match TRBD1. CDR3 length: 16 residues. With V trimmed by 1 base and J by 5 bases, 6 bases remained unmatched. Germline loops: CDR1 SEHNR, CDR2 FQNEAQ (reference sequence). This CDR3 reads CASSLGFGTGYQPQHF. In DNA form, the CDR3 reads TGTGCCAGCAGCTTAGGGTTCGGGACAGGGTATCAGCCCCAGCATTTT.

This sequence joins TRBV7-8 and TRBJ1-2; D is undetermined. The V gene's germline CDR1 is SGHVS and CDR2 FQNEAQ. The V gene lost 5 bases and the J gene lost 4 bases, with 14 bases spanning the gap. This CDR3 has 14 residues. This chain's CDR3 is CASSHSLGPYGYTF. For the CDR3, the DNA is TGTGCCAGCAGCCACTCTCTGGGCCCCTATGGCTACACCTTC. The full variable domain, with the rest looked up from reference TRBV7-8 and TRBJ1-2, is GAGVSQSPRYKVAKRGQDVALRCDPISGHVSLFWYQQALGQGPEFLTYFQNEAQLDKSGLPSDRFFAERPEGSVSTLKIQRTQQEDSAVYLCASSHSLGPYGYTFGSGTRLTVV.

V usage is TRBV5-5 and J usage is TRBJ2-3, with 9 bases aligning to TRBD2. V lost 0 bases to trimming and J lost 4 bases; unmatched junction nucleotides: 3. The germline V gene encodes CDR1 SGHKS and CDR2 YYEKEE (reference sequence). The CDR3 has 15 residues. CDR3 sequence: CASSLGPSGADTQYF. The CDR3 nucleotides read TGTGCCAGCAGCTTGGGGCCTAGCGGGGCAGATACGCAGTATTTT.

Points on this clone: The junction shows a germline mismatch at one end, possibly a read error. CDR3 DNA sequence: TGTGCCAGCAGTTATGCGTCCTCCAATAATTCACCCCTCCACTTT. This encodes CASSYASSNNSPLHF. The chain links TRBV6-5 to TRBJ1-6; D not certain. The germline CDR1 and CDR2 sequences are MNHEY and SVGAGI. The CDR3 runs 15 residues.

This CDR3 reads CASSLEGGGPYNEQFF. The CDR3 nucleotides are TGCGCCAGCAGCTTGGAGGGTGGGGGGCCGTACAATGAGCAGTTCTTC. V usage is TRBV5-1 and J usage is TRBJ2-1; D tentatively reads TRBD1 or TRBD2 (6 bases each). This CDR3 has 16 amino acids. V gave up 0 bases and J gave up 4 bases, with 14 bases separating them. Germline loops: CDR1 SGHRS, CDR2 YFSETQ.

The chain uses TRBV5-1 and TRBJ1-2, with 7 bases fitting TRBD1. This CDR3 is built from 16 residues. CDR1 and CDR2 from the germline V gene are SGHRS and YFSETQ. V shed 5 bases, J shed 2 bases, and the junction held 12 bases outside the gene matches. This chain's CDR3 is CASRAAQGRVNYGYTF. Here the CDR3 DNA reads TGCGCCAGCAGAGCCGCACAGGGGCGGGTAAACTATGGCTACACCTTC.

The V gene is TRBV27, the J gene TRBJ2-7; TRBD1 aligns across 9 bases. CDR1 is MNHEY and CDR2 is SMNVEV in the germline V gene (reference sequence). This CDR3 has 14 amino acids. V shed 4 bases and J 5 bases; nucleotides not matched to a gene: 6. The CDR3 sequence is CASSSGTGNHEQYF. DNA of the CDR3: TGTGCCAGCAGTTCCGGGACAGGGAACCACGAGCAGTACTTC.

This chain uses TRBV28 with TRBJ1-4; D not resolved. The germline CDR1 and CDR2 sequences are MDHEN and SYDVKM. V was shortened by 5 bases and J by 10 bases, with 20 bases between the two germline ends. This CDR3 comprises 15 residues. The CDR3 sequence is CASSGPEGFSVKLFF. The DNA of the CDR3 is TGTGCCAGCAGTGGGCCAGAGGGATTCAGCGTAAAACTGTTTTTT.

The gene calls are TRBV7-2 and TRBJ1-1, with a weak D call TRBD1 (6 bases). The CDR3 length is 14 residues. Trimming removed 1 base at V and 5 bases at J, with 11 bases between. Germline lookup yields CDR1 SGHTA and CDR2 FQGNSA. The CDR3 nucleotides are TGTGCCAGCAGCTTAGAGGGGGGGACTACTGAAGCTTTCTTT. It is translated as CASSLEGGTTEAFF.

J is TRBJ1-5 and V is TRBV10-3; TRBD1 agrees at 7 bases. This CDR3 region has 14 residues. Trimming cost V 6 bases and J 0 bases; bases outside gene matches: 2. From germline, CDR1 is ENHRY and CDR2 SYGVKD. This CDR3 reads CAIRRDSSNQPQHF. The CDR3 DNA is TGTGCCATCAGGAGGGACAGTAGCAATCAGCCCCAGCATTTT.

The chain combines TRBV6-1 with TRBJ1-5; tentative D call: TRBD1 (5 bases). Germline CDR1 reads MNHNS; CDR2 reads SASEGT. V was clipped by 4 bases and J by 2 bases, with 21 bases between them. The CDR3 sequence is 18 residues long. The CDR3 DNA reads TGTGCCAGCAGTGGTGGGGGTCCGGAGGGGTTTCGCAATCAGCCCCAGCATTTT. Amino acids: CASSGGGPEGFRNQPQHF.

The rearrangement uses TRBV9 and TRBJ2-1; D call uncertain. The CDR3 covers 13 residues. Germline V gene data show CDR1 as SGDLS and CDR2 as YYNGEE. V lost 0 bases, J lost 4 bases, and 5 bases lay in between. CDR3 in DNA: TGTGCCAGCAGCGTAGCCGGGTACAATGAGCAGTTCTTC. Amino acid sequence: CASSVAGYNEQFF.

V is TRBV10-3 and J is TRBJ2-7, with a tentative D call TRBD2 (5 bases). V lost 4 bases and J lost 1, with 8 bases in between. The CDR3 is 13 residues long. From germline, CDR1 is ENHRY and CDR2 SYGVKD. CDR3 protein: CAISVGESYEQYF. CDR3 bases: TGTGCCATCAGTGTCGGGGAATCCTACGAGCAGTACTTC.

The CDR3 coding sequence is TGTGCCAGCAGGACTGCAGGGGCTGGGGCCAACGTCCTGACTTTC. This gives the protein CASRTAGAGANVLTF. The rearrangement links TRBV7-2 to TRBJ2-6, with D possibly being TRBD1 (6 bases). The V and J ends lost 6 bases and 2 bases respectively, with 11 bases between them. Germline-derived CDR1 and CDR2 are SGHTA and FQGNSA. CDR3 length: 15 residues.

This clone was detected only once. CDR3 region: CATSDRETQYF. Written as DNA, the CDR3 is TGTGCCACCAGTGACCGGGAGACCCAGTACTTC. This chain joins TRBV24-1 and TRBJ2-5; D is unresolved. V lost 4 bases to trimming and J lost 5 bases, with 4 bases between them. The CDR3 extends over 11 amino acids. Germline loops: CDR1 KGHDR, CDR2 SFDVKD.

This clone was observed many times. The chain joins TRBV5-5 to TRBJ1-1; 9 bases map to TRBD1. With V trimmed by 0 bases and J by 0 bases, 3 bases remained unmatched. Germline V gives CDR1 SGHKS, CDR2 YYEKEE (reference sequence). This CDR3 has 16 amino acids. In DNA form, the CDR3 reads TGTGCCAGCAGCTTGGAGGGACAGGGTCTGAACACTGAAGCTTTCTTT. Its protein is CASSLEGQGLNTEAFF.

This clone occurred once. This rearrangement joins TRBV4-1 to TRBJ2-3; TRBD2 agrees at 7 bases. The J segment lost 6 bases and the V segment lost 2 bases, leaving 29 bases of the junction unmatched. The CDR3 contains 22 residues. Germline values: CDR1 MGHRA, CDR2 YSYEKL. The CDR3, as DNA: TGCGCCAGCAGCCAAATCCCCGGGTCGGTGGGCGGGGGAGCGGGCCTATACGATACGCAGTATTTT. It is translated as CASSQIPGSVGGGAGLYDTQYF.

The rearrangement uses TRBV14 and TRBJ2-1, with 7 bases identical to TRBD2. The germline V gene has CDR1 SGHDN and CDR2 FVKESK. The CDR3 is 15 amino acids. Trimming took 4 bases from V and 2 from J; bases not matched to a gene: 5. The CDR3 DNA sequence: TGTGCCAGCAGCCTCGGGGGGTGGACCTACAATGAGCAGTTCTTC. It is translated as CASSLGGWTYNEQFF.

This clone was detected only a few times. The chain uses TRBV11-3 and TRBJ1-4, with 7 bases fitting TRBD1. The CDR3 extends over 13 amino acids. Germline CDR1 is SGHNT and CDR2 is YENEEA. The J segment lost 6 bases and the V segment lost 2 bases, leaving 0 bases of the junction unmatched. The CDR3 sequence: CASSLTGDEKLFF. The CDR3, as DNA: TGTGCCAGCAGCTTAACAGGGGATGAAAAACTGTTTTTT.